This TCR beta chain derives from a study of T cell clonotyping in hematopoietic cell transplantation. Notes on the study in general: After transplant, recipient diversity fell while pathologically expanded clonotypes grew through day 180.

TCRdb's copy holds only in-frame clones and misses some; the assay was immunoSEQ multiplex PCR. The sample lists about 14,000 clones, roughly 94% seen once, with approximately 4.2% in the top ten. Comment on this clone: Its antigen is unknown.

Germline V lookup: CDR1 SEHNR, CDR2 FQNEAQ (reference sequence). Trimming at V came to 4 bases and at J to 5 bases, leaving 5 bases not matched to a gene. There are 14 residues in the CDR3. The TCR comes from a male patient aged 60 to 75 who had an allogeneic stem cell transplant from an unrelated donor, so the T cells may come from the graft donor. Some clones in this sample may be carry-over from other donors' samples. This specimen consisted of PBMCs, obtained 30 days after allogeneic stem cell transplant. The V and J genes are TRBV7-9 and TRBJ2-5, with 9 bases matching TRBD2. CDR3 in DNA: TGTGCCAGCAGCTCCCAAGCGGGGGGCGAGACCCAGTACTTC. Protein product: CASSSQAGGETQYF.